The entry below gives a single T cell receptor (beta chain) sequence along with its context. This entry is derived from a study of T-cell reconstitution after alpha-beta-depleted transplantation in children. Preparing the TCRbeta library involved the use of unique molecular identifiers. From the PCR reads, TCRdb called clonotypes with MiXCR, one entry per CDR3 protein. Of under 350,000 distinct CDR3 sequences in the sample, approximately 9.6% were seen once. The V gene's germline CDR1 is MNHNY and CDR2 SVGAGI (reference sequence). The CDR3 is made up of 13 amino acids. Trimming removed 6 bases from V and 4 bases from J, with 11 bases in between.

This clonotype was sampled from a human donor who donated a stem cell graft to a child with SCID. The chain carries TRBV6-6 and TRBJ2-3, with TRBD1 as a possible D gene (6 bases). This material consisted of PBMCs from the stem cell graft donor, taken from the stem cell graft. The CDR3 DNA reads as TGTGCCAGCAGCCCAGGGGCATCAGATACGCAGTATTTT. The encoded protein is CASSPGASDTQYF.